Reported below is one TCR beta chain. What it binds is not known. This entry belongs to a study of shared clonotypes between healthy human individuals. General study results and limits: Among the subsets, naive ones generally showed larger estimated richness than memory ones. Roughly 5% was the fraction of naive CD4 clonotypes found shared across several donors. Clonotype sharing among donors was thought likely to change with sequencing depth.

TCRdb's copy holds only in-frame clones and misses some; the assay was immunoSEQ multiplex PCR. Of some 1.4 million clones in the sample, approximately 97% are singletons; the top ten hold more than 0.9%. This CDR3 has 16 amino acids. The V gene's germline CDR1 is SGHAT and CDR2 FQNNGV. The trim removed 5 bases at V and 0 bases at J, leaving 5 bases unmatched. The chain combines TRBV11-2 with TRBJ1-3; TRBD1 matches at 9 bases. The source of this sequence is a man between 25 and 39 years old in good health. The specimen sequenced was naive CD4+ T cells sorted from blood. Subset reported: CD45RA+ positively selected. CDR3 protein: CASSKGTGNSGNTIYF. The CDR3, as DNA: TGTGCCAGCAGCAAGGGGACAGGGAACTCTGGAAACACCATATATTTT.